A selection of T cell receptor beta chains follows, all from one sample in a study of T cell repertoires in cytomegalovirus infection. TCRdb fed the reads into MiXCR, producing one record per CDR3 protein. The sample carries about 310,000 distinct CDR3 sequences, 17% recorded once. Source material: PBMCs. The receptors stem from a human donor in good health (CMV status not recorded). Some clones in this sample may be carry-over from other donors' samples. CDR3s include the opening cysteine and the closing phenylalanine or tryptophan. D genes are given only for firm matches. Size tells how often a clone was seen (once, few, many) or the class of an expanded clone, and some rows leave it out.

D gene	V gene	clone size	J gene	CDR3 protein	CDR3 DNA
.	TRBV5-1	many	TRBJ1-4	CASSAQGWNEKLFF	TGCGCCAGCAGCGCCCAGGGATGGAATGAAAAACTGTTTTTT
.	TRBV20-1	few	TRBJ2-7	CSASKGKVDEQYF	TGCAGTGCTAGTAAGGGGAAAGTCGACGAGCAGTACTTC
.	TRBV6-5	.	TRBJ2-1	CASRSDNQGHEQFF	TGTGCCAGCAGATCAGACAACCAGGGCCATGAGCAGTTCTTC
TRBD1	TRBV27	.	TRBJ2-2	CASSLTGGPGELFF	TGTGCCAGCAGTTTGACAGGGGGCCCCGGGGAGCTGTTTTTT
.	TRBV29-1	.	TRBJ1-1	CSVEGQKASTEAFF	TGCAGCGTTGAAGGACAGAAGGCGAGCACTGAAGCTTTCTTT
.	TRBV5-1	few	TRBJ1-1	CASSSGLDTEAFF	TGCGCCAGCAGCTCAGGATTGGACACTGAAGCTTTCTTT
TRBD2	TRBV20-1	.	TRBJ2-5	CSAFGLEQETQYF	TGCAGTGCTTTCGGACTAGAACAAGAGACCCAGTACTTC
TRBD2	TRBV28	few	TRBJ2-1	CASATGGEQFF	TGTGCCAGCGCCACGGGGGGTGAGCAGTTCTTC
TRBD1	TRBV2	.	TRBJ1-1	CASSVQGVMNTEAFF	TGTGCCAGCAGTGTCCAGGGGGTAATGAACACTGAAGCTTTCTTT
.	TRBV4-1	few	TRBJ1-5	CASSQVFVNQPQHF	TGCGCCAGCAGCCAAGTATTCGTCAATCAGCCCCAGCATTTT
.	TRBV27	many	TRBJ2-7	CASSPRLFSYEQYF	TGTGCCAGCAGTCCCCGACTGTTCTCCTACGAGCAGTACTTC
.	TRBV7-2	many	TRBJ2-1	CASSLGGTSSEQFF	TGTGCCAGCAGCTTAGGCGGTACTAGCAGTGAGCAGTTCTTC
TRBD1	TRBV18	once	TRBJ2-5	CASSPSRDSQTQYF	TGTGCCAGCTCACCATCGAGGGACAGCCAGACCCAGTACTTC
TRBD1	TRBV4-1	.	TRBJ1-1	CASRPRGQGLGTEAFF	TGCGCCAGCAGACCACGGGGACAGGGGCTTGGCACTGAAGCTTTCTTT
.	TRBV7-2	.	TRBJ2-1	CASSLAKGPVPFF	TGTGCCAGCAGCTTAGCGAAGGGTCCGGTTCCGTTCTTC
.	TRBV7-9	many	TRBJ1-5	CASSSNGNQPQHF	TGTGCCAGCAGCTCGAACGGGAATCAGCCCCAGCATTTT